This T cell receptor beta chain was found in a study of vaccination effects on CD4 cells after COVID-19. Study results and caveats: Of the vaccine-induced clones from healthy vaccinees, merely 1 of 255 recognized common cold coronaviruses as well.

TCRdb keeps only in-frame clones here, not all; method: immunoSEQ multiplex PCR. The profile shows 60,000 to 65,000 clones, over 70% of them singletons. Antigen-specific CD4+ T cells were expanded (with viral peptide pools) by the ViraFEST assay ahead of sequencing. Between days 10 and 11 of culture, CD4+ T cells were separated out. Vaccinees lacked prior SARS-CoV-2 infection and tested negative for nucleocapsid antibodies. Turning to this clone: The antigen remains unidentified.

This CDR3 is built from 17 residues. Germline CDR1 is LGHDT and CDR2 is YNNKEL (reference sequence). V lost 0 bases and J lost 4, with 18 bases in between. The sample here was CD4+ T cells from PBMCs cultured with HCoV-OC43 spike peptides, taken before COVID-19 vaccination. Sample subset: HCoV-OC43 spike overlapping peptide pool stimulation. This TCR derives from a human donor who received a COVID-19 vaccine. The chain combines TRBV3-1 (or the pseudogene TRBV3-2) with TRBJ2-5; TRBD1 or TRBD2 may be the D gene (5 bases each). CDR3 loop: CASSQDEGRVEAETQYF. The CDR3 region has the DNA TGTGCCAGCAGCCAAGACGAGGGCAGGGTAGAGGCAGAGACCCAGTACTTC.